The present entry profiles one TCR beta chain with its context. Its target is unknown. This entry belongs to a study of graft-versus-host responses after intestinal transplantation. Study details: All recipients were given anti-thymocyte globulin induction, and tacrolimus and steroids were then administered for around three years.

Clones were read by immunoSEQ multiplex PCR, and TCRdb kept only the in-frame ones, dropping some. The sample lists about 99,000 clones, 80% to 95% occurring once. CDR3 length equals 13 residues. V gave up 1 base and J gave up 16 bases, with 14 bases separating them. The germline V gene encodes CDR1 LNHDA and CDR2 SQIVND (reference sequence). The sequence derives from a human donor who received an intestinal transplant. The sample in question was unstimulated CD8+ T cells sorted from spleen or lymph node cells, obtained before intestinal transplant. The chain joins TRBV19 to TRBJ1-6; D unclear. Written as DNA, the CDR3 is TGTGCCAGTAGTATAGGCCCCCGGACCTCTCTCCACTTT. This sequence encodes CASSIGPRTSLHF.